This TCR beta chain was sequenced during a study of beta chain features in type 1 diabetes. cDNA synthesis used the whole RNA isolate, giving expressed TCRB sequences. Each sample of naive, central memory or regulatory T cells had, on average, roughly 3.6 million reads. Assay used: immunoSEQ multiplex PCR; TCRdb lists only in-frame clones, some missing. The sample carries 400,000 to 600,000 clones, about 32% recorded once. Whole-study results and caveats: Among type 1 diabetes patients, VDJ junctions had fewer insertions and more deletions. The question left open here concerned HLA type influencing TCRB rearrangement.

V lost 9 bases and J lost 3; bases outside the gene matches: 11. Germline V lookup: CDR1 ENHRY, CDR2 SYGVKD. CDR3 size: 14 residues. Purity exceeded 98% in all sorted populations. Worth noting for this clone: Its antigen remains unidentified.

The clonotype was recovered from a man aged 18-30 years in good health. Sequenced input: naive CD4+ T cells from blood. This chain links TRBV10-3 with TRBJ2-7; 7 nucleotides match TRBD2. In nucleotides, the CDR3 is TGTGCCATTAAGAGGGAGGGAGGAAGCTACGAGCAGTACTTC. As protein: CAIKREGGSYEQYF.